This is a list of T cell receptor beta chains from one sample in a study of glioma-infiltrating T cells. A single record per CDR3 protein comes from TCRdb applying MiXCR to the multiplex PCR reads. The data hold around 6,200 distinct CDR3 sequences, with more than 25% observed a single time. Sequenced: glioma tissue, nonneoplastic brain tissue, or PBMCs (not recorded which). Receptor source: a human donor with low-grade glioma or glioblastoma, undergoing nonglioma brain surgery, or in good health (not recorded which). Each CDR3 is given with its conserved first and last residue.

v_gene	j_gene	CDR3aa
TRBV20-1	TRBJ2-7	CSATAAAQYEQYF
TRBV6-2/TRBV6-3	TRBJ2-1	CASSYYRVTDTQFF
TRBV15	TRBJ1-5	CATSRAQGNQPQHF
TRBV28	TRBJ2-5	CASTIPGLAQETQYF
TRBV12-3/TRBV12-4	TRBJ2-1	CASSLQGNEQFF
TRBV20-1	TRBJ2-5	CSARASDQETQYF
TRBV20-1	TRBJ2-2	CSAKGLPNTGELFF
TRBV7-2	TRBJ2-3	CASSPGLAVDTQYF
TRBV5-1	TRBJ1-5	CASSLDSNSNQPQHF
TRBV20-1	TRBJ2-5	CSAAGLAGGPSLQYF
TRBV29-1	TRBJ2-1	CSVSDAGGEQFF
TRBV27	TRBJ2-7	CASSSGLAPYEQYF
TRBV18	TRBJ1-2	CATGSQDNYGYTF
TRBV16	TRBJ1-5	CASSRTRTGMGRNQPQHF
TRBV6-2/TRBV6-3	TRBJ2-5	CASSPWRERETQYF
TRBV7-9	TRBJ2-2	CASSPGPGENTGELFF
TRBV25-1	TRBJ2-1	CASSILRTSGINEQFF
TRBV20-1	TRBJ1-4	CSASGLTNEKLFF
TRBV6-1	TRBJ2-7	CASSEAVGGSYEQYF
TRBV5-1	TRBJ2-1	CASSLLGTSGYNEQFF
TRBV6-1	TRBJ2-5	CASSSENLGGTQYF
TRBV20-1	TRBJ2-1	CSATSGPPRFF
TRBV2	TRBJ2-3	CSSRITRTSGSTGTDTQYF
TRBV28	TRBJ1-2	CVSRENNKDRGYTF
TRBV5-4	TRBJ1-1	CASSFPGLNTEAFF
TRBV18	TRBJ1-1	CASSPVRQNTEAFF
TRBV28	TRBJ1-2	CASSLSQGSYTF
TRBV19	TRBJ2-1	CASSMGTGLGNNEQFF
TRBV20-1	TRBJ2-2	CSATSGTGKGLRTGELFF